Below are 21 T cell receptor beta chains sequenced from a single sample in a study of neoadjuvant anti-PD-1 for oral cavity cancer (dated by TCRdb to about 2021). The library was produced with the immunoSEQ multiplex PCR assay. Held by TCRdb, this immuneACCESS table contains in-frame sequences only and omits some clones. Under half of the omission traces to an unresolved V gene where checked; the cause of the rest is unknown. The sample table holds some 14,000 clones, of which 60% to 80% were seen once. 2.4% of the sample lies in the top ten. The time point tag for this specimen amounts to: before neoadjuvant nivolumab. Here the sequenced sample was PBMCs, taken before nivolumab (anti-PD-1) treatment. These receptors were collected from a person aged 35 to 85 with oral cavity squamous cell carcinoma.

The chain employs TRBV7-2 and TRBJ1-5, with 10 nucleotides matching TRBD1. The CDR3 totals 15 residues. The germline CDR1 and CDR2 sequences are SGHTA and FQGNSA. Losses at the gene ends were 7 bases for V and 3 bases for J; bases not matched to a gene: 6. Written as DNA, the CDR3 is TGTGCCAGCACCCCGGGACAGGGGAACAATCAGCCCCAGCATTTT. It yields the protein CASTPGQGNNQPQHF. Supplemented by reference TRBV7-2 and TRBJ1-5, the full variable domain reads GAGVSQSPSNKVTEKGKDVELRCDPISGHTALYWYRQSLGQGLEFLIYFQGNSAPDKSGLPSDRFSAERTGGSVSTLTIQRTQQEDSAVYLCASTPGQGNNQPQHFGDGTRLSIL.

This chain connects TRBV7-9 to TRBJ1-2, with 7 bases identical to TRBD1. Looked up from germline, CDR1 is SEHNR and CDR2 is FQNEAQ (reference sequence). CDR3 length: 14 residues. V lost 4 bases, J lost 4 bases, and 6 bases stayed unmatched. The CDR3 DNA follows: TGTGCCAGCAGCTCACCGGGACAGATCTATGGCTACACCTTC. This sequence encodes CASSSPGQIYGYTF.

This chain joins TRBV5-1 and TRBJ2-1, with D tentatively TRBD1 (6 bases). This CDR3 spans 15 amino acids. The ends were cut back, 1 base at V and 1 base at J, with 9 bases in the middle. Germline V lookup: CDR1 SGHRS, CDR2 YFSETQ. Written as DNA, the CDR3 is TGCGCCAGCAGCTTGCGACAGGAGTCCTACAATGAGCAGTTCTTC. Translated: CASSLRQESYNEQFF.

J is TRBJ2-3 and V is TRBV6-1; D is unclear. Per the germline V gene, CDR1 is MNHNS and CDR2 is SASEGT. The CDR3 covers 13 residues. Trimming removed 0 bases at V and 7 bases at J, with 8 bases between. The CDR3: CASSEASAYTQYF. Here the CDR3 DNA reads TGTGCCAGCAGTGAAGCCTCGGCTTATACGCAGTATTTT.

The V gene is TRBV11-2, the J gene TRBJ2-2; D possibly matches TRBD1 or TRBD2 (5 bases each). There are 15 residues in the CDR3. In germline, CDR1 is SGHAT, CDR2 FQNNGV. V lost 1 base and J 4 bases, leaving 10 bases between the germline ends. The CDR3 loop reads CASSLVGPRTGELFF. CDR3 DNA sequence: TGTGCCAGCAGCTTAGTGGGACCCCGCACCGGGGAGCTGTTTTTT.

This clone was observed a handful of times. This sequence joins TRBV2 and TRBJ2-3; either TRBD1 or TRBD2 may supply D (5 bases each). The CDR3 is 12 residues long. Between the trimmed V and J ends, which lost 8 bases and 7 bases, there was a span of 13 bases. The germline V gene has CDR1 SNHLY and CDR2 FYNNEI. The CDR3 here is CASRDRTYTQYF. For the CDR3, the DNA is TGTGCCAGCCGGGACCGAACGTATACGCAGTATTTT. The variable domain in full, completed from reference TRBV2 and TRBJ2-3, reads EPEVTQTPSHQVTQMGQEVILRCVPISNHLYFYWYRQILGQKVEFLVSFYNNEISEKSEIFDDQFSVERPDGSNFTLKIRSTKLEDSAMYFCASRDRTYTQYFGPGTRLTVL.

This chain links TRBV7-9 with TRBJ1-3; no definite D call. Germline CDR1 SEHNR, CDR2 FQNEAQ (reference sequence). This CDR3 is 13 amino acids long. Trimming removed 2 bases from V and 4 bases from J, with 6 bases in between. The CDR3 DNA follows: TGTGCCAGCAGCTTAAGTACGGGAAACACCATATATTTT. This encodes CASSLSTGNTIYF.

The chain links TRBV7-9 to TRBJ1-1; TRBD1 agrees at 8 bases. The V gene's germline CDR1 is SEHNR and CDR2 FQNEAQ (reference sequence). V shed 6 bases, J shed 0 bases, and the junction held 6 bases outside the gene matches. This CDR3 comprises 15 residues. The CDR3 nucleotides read TGTGCCAGCAGTCCCCGGACAGGGCTGAACACTGAAGCTTTCTTT. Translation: CASSPRTGLNTEAFF.

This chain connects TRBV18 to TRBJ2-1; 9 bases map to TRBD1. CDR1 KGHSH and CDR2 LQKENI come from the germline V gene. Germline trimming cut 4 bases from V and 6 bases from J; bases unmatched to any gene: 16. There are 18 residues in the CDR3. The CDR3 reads CASSQPFGQGKTINEQFF. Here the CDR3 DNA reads TGTGCCAGCTCACAACCTTTTGGACAGGGGAAAACAATCAATGAGCAGTTCTTC. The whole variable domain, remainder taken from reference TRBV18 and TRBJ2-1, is NAGVMQNPRHLVRRRGQEARLRCSPMKGHSHVYWYRQLPEEGLKFMVYLQKENIIDESGMPKERFSAEFPKEGPSILRIQQVVRGDSAAYFCASSQPFGQGKTINEQFFGPGTRLTVL.

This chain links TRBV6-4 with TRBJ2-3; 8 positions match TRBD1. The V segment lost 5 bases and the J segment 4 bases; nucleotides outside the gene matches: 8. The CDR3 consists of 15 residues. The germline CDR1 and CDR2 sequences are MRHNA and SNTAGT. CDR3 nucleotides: TGTGCCAGCAGTAAGGAAAGGACAGGGTCAGATACGCAGTATTTT. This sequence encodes CASSKERTGSDTQYF.

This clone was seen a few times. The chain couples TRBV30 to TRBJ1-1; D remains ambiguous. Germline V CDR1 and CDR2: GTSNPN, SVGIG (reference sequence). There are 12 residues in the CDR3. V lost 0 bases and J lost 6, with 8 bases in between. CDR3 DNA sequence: TGTGCCTGGAGTGTACGGACCGCTGAAGCTTTCTTT. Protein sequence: CAWSVRTAEAFF. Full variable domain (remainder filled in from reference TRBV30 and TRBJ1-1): SQTIHQWPATLVQPVGSPLSLECTVEGTSNPNLYWYRQAAGRGLQLLFYSVGIGQISSEVPQNLSASRPQDRQFILSSKKLLLSDSGFYLCAWSVRTAEAFFGQGTRLTVV.

Here the CDR3 reads CASGRDRGPTQPQHF. DNA of the CDR3: TGTGCCAGCGGCCGGGACAGGGGCCCCACTCAGCCCCAGCATTTT. V and J are TRBV6-1 and TRBJ1-5, with 10 bases matching TRBD1. There are 15 residues in the CDR3. Germline values: CDR1 MNHNS, CDR2 SASEGT. Losses at the gene ends were 8 bases for V and 6 bases for J; bases not matched to a gene: 10.

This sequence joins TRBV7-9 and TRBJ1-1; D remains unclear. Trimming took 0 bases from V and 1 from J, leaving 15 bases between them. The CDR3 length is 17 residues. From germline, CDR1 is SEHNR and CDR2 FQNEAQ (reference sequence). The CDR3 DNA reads TGTGCCAGCAGCTTAGCCCTTCACACCAGAAGGAACACTGAAGCTTTCTTT. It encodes CASSLALHTRRNTEAFF. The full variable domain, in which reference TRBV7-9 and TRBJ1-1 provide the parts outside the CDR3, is DTGVSQNPRHKITKRGQNVTFRCDPISEHNRLYWYRQTLGQGPEFLTYFQNEAQLEKSRLLSDRFSAERPKGSFSTLEIQRTEQGDSAMYLCASSLALHTRRNTEAFFGQGTRLTVV.

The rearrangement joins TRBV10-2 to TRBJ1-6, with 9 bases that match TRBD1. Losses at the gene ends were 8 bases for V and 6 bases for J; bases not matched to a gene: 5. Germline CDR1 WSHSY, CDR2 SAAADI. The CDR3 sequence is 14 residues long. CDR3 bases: TGCGCCAGCGGCCAGGACAGGGGTAATTCACCCCTCCACTTT. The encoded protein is CASGQDRGNSPLHF.

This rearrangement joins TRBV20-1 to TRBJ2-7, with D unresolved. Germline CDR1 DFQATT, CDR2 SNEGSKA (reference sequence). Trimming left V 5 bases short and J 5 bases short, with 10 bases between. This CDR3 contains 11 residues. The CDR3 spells CSAAQPNEQYF. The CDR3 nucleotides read TGCAGTGCTGCACAGCCTAACGAGCAGTACTTC.

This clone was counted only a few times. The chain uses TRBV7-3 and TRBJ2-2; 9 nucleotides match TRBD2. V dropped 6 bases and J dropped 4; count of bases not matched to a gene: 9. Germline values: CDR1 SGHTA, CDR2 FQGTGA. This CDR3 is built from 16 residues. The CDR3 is CASSPIAGAITGELFF. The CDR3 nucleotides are TGTGCCAGCAGTCCCATAGCGGGAGCGATCACCGGGGAGCTGTTTTTT.

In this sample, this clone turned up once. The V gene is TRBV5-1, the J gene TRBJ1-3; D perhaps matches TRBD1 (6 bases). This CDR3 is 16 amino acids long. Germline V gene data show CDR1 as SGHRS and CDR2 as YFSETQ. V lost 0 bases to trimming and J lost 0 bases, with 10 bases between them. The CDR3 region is CASSLGGASSGNTIYF. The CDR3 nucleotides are TGCGCCAGCAGCTTGGGGGGGGCGAGCTCTGGAAACACCATATATTTT. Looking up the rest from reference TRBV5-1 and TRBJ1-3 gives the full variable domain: KAGVTQTPRYLIKTRGQQVTLSCSPISGHRSVSWYQQTPGQGLQFLFEYFSETQRNKGNFPGRFSGRQFSNSRSEMNVSTLELGDSALYLCASSLGGASSGNTIYFGEGSWLTVV.

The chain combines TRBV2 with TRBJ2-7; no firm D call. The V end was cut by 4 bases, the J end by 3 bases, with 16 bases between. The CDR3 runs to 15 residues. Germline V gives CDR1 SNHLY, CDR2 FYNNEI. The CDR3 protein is CASSAGPGQGYEQYF. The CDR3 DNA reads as TGTGCCAGCAGTGCCGGACCGGGTCAAGGCTACGAGCAGTACTTC.

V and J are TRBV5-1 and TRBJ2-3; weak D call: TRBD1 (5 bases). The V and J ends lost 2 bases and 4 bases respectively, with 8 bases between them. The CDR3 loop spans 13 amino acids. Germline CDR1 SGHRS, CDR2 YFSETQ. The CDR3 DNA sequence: TGCGCCAGCAGCTTTGAAGGGGCAGATACGCAGTATTTT. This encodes CASSFEGADTQYF.

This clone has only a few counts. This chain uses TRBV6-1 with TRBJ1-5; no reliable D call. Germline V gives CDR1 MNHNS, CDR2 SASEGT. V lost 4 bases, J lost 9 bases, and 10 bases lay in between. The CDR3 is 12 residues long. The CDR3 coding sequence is TGTGCCAGCAGTGTGCAGAGTAGGCCCCAGCATTTT. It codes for CASSVQSRPQHF.

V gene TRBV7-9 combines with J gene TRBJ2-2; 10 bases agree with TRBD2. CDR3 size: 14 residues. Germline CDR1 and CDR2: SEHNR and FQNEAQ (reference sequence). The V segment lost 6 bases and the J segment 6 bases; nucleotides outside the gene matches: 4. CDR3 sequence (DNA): TGTGCCAGCAGATATCTAGCGGGGGCCGGGGAGCTGTTTTTT. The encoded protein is CASRYLAGAGELFF. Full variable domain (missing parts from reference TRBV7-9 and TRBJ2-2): DTGVSQNPRHKITKRGQNVTFRCDPISEHNRLYWYRQTLGQGPEFLTYFQNEAQLEKSRLLSDRFSAERPKGSFSTLEIQRTEQGDSAMYLCASRYLAGAGELFFGEGSRLTVL.